This T cell receptor (beta chain) was observed in a study of T cell responses to AZD1222 COVID-19 vaccine (dated by TCRdb to the early 2020s). With respect to the entire study: A total of just over 230 trial participants underwent TCR sequencing, of whom approximately 200 had received two doses of AZD1222 and about 26 had received two doses of the MenACWY control vaccine. Enrollment into the trials was organized by age into subgroups of 18-55, 56-69 and 70-plus years, and those subgroups contained approximately 150, 30 and 60 TCR-sequenced participants, respectively.

Notes on this clone: Its target antigen remains unknown. The input lacks base qualities; no much larger clone sits a single base away.

The sample's time point, from its label and the paper: baseline before first vaccination. The treatment or condition label for this specimen denotes: meningococcal conjugate vaccine given as trial control. Vaccinee samples were obtained from the UK trials COV001 and COV002, which included a single-blind randomized controlled phase 2/3 trial of AZD1222 (ChAdOx1 nCoV-19) in healthy adults. For TCRbeta chain sequencing, PBMC samples were collected from trial participants at day 0 and at day 28 after the second dose. The paper's findings and limits, for the study overall: Reportedly, almost half of the unique spike-specific TCRs recognized epitopes lying outside the regions that are mutated in the B.1.351 and B.1.1.7 variants. No day 14 peak-response samples were available, so repertoires were characterized only after the peak T cell response. Conclusions about previously exposed vaccinees are limited, since just a handful of AZD1222 recipients were seropositive for SARS-CoV-2 at baseline. The 56-69-year group was small, and its depth increase did not reach significance, likely because of low power. Spike-specific TCR breadth and depth rose significantly after two AZD1222 doses compared with day 0 and with MenACWY recipients. The whole spike protein was spanned by vaccine-associated CD4 TCRs, and dominant responses were seen in regions 160-218 and 743-854. Participants were mostly white British, with more females than males. The authors suggested clonal diversity may have been underestimated.

From cysteine to phenylalanine, the CDR3 is 15 amino acids long. The read is trimmed to its CDR3 DNA, 45 bases read in frame from base 1. The germline V and J ends show losses of 4 bases and 3 bases respectively, and no gene match explains 5 bases of the junction. From a lookup of the germline V gene, CDR1 and CDR2 are SGHRS and YFSETQ. The CDR3 regions of human TCRbeta chains were subjected to immunosequencing. The study's processing was this. Repertoire TCRs were matched against a reference library of SARS-CoV-2-specific TCRs generated with the MIRA antigen-specificity platform. Breadth meant the fraction of unique TCRs that were SARS-CoV-2-associated, whereas depth meant the fraction of total T cells that were SARS-CoV-2-associated. Each spike-specific TCR was assigned to its reactive spike region and to a CD4 or CD8 class using the MIRA data. Log10-transformed breadth and depth values were compared by one-way ANOVA with Sidak's multiple comparisons tests. The source is immuneACCESS, and TCRdb retained only in-frame sequences with V and J called. Part of the clones is not carried over; for the studies checked, unresolved V genes explain less than half of this, and the remainder is unexplained. V and J calls and clone size come straight from that table; D and trimming were deduced from the DNA. This sample has some 140,000 clones in its table, and less than 90% of those were observed once. More than 5.5% of the sample is in the top ten clones.

This sequence was found in an adult in good health. This material consisted of peripheral blood, taken on day 0 of MenACWY control vaccination. The sequence joins TRBV5-1 to TRBJ1-4, with 8 bases aligning to TRBD1. The CDR3 protein: CASSPTGASNEKLFF. The DNA sequence follows: TGCGCCAGCAGCCCGACAGGGGCGTCTAATGAAAAACTGTTTTTT.